Each of the 6 T cell receptor beta chains below was sequenced from the same sample in a study of CD8+CD57+ T cells in acquired aplastic anemia (dated by TCRdb to the late 2010s). Flow cytometry had shown CD8+CD57+ cell expansion in the patients selected for sequencing. Sequencing relied on an Illumina HiSeq 2000. TCR beta VDJ combination and CDR3 sequence profiling used genomic DNA as the template. TCRdb reprocessing: public reads trimmed at Q25 with fastp, clones called with MiXCR, in-frame beta chains kept. Entries that share a CDR3 protein sequence are merged under the most common genes and DNA. The sample includes some 200,000 distinct CDR3 sequences, with around 48% observed a single time. The top ten hold about 1.8% of the sample. The sequenced sample consisted of sorted CD4+, CD8+, or CD8+CD57+ T cells (not recorded which) from PBMCs. The origin of the receptors is a human donor with aplastic anemia.

The rearrangement joins TRBV10-3 to TRBJ1-2; tentatively, D is TRBD1 (6 bases). Trimming cost V 10 bases and J 1 base, with 13 bases left between them. The CDR3 consists of 13 residues. The germline V gene encodes CDR1 ENHRY and CDR2 SYGVKD. This CDR3 is CATPAGDNYGYTF. Here the CDR3 DNA reads TGTGCCACCCCAGCAGGGGATAACTATGGCTACACCTTC.

This clonotype was observed at least ten times. This chain joins TRBV15 and TRBJ2-2; 7 nucleotides agree with TRBD1. Germline lookup yields CDR1 LNHNV and CDR2 YYDKDF (reference sequence). The CDR3 is made up of 16 amino acids. The V gene end was trimmed by 6 bases and the J gene end by 1 base; junction bases not matched to a gene: 8. The CDR3 coding sequence is TGTGCCACCAGTCCTTTGGACAGGAGGAACACCGGGGAGCTGTTTTTT. It yields the protein CATSPLDRRNTGELFF.

This clonotype was seen a few times. This clone may be a read error of a much larger clone one base away. The genes are TRBV25-1 and TRBJ2-3; D unclear. Deletions cut 5 bases from V and 4 bases from J, with 4 bases between. There are 11 residues in the CDR3. CDR1 is MGHDK and CDR2 is SYGVNS in the germline V gene. For the CDR3, the DNA is TGTGCCAGCAGTTTACCAGATACGCAGTATTTT. Amino acid sequence: CASSLPDTQYF.

The chain recombines TRBV11-1 with TRBJ1-2, with D tentatively TRBD1 (5 bases). With 5 bases removed from V and 6 bases from J, the gap between germline ends came to 22 bases. Germline V gene sequence: CDR1 SGHAT, CDR2 FQDESV (reference sequence). The CDR3 extends over 16 amino acids. The CDR3 bases are TGTGCCAGCAGCACGACCATGGGGTTGGGGGATAATGGCTACACCTTC. Residues: CASSTTMGLGDNGYTF. Filled out from reference TRBV11-1 and TRBJ1-2, the complete variable domain reads EAEVAQSPRYKITEKSQAVAFWCDPISGHATLYWYRQILGQGPELLVQFQDESVVDDSQLPKDRFSAERLKGVDSTLKIQPAELGDSAMYLCASSTTMGLGDNGYTFGSGTRLTVV.

The J gene is TRBJ1-1, the V gene TRBV29-1; a weak D match, TRBD1 (5 bases). The V and J ends lost 8 bases and 4 bases respectively, with 26 bases between them. The CDR3 totals 16 residues. Per germline, CDR1 SQVTM and CDR2 ANQGSEA. The CDR3 nucleotides read TGCAGCCCTCTGGCCAGGGCGCATGCGGAGGGCACTGAAGCTTTCTTT. It codes for CSPLARAHAEGTEAFF.

The rearrangement links TRBV5-1 to TRBJ2-3, with a weak D call TRBD1 (5 bases). Germline assignment: CDR1 SGHRS and CDR2 YFSETQ. CDR3 length equals 15 residues. Between the trimmed V and J ends, which lost 4 bases and 6 bases, there was a span of 18 bases. The chain's CDR3 is CASSPEDKDPDTQYF. The CDR3 nucleotides read TGCGCCAGCAGCCCTGAGGACAAGGACCCCGATACGCAGTATTTT.